The following is a TCR beta chain sequence with its context. Its target is not known. TCRdb fed the 5' RACE reads into MiXCR, producing one record per CDR3 protein. The table lists fewer than 60,000 distinct CDR3 sequences, approximately 30% of them singletons. The data originate from a study of T-cell memory formation after mild COVID-19. Study overall: Largely, TCR clusters stayed within a single donor.

Findings and limits, study-wide: Contracting CD4+ clones were located mainly in CM and EM, and CD8+ clones in EMRA. Nothing confirmed that second-wave clones peaking on day 37 were specific for SARS-CoV-2. That cross-reactive memory joined was suggested by some responding clones appearing in pre-infection memory.

Germline CDR1 SGHKS, CDR2 YYEKEE (reference sequence). Deletions cut 3 bases from V and 8 bases from J, with 14 bases between. The CDR3 is 13 residues long. The sequence was obtained from a man aged 18 to 29 who had mild COVID-19 (a few samples of this study predate the infection). Cell type and time point are not known. The chain is built from TRBV5-5 and TRBJ1-1; D unresolved. The specimen sequenced was PBMCs or a T cell subset sorted from them (not recorded which). CDR3 sequence (DNA): TGTGCCAGCAGCTCTCGGGAGTTACTCGAAGCTTTCTTT. It is translated as CASSSRELLEAFF.